This TCR delta chain was captured in a study of Vδ1+ human thymocytes. The study, taken as a whole, reports: Around 18% of thymic delta-chain sequences were Vdelta2, with few Vdelta3, unlike blood Vdelta1+ controls. Highly polyclonal TRG and TRD repertoires with Gaussian CDR3 length distributions appeared in thymus. Bulk data may be misread because of unexpected Vdelta2 sequences.

Sequences come from RNA converted to cDNA by reverse transcription. Multiplex PCR used pooled V-gene forward primers and a constant-region reverse primer to amplify CDR3s. TCRdb re-processed the multiplex PCR reads via CATT. The sample has about 25,000 delta-chain clones; about 29% are singletons. The CDR3 extends over 23 amino acids. Germline CDR1 TSWWSYY, CDR2 QGS. The ends lost 5 bases at V and 5 bases at J; junction bases unmatched: 35. Thymocytes were sorted as CD3+ TCRVdelta1+ TCRVdelta2- after alphabeta T cell depletion. Between roughly 98% and 99.6% of sorted thymocytes were Vdelta1+. This clone was picked up a small number of times. The target antigen is unknown.

The TCR originated in a boy in the first two years of life who had congenital heart surgery. The specimen was Vdelta1+ gamma-delta thymocytes from the thymus. Subset described: FACS-sorted CD3+ TCRalphabeta- TCRVdelta1+ TCRVdelta2- thymocytes. The chain uses TRDV1 and TRDJ1; 7 bases are shared with TRDD3. CDR3 sequence (DNA): TGTGCTCTTGGGTCCTCTAAGCCCACACGATCTACGACTGGGGATCCAAAGAATGATAAACTCATCTTT. Its protein product is CALGSSKPTRSTTGDPKNDKLIF.